A single sample gave rise to the 15 T cell receptor beta chains below, sequenced in a study of sequential checkpoint blockade in melanoma. Clones were sequenced by immunoSEQ multiplex PCR, and TCRdb holds only the in-frame ones, with some missing. The sample comprises more than 10,000 clones, approximately 78% of which are singletons, and 27% rests with the top ten. Treatment in this sample: randomized to nivolumab then ipilimumab (arm A) or the reverse (arm B). This sample comprised CD8+ T cells sorted from blood (inferred from file names), obtained from a patient given nivolumab and ipilimumab in sequence. The receptors shown here come from a human donor with melanoma.

The chain carries TRBV27 and TRBJ2-5; 7 bases align to TRBD1. CDR1 is MNHEY and CDR2 is SMNVEV in the germline V gene (reference sequence). With V trimmed by 3 bases and J by 2 bases, 3 bases remained unmatched. The CDR3 runs 14 residues. CDR3 nucleotide sequence: TGTGCCAGCAGTTTGACAGGGTCTCAAGAGACCCAGTACTTC. Protein sequence: CASSLTGSQETQYF.

The chain joins TRBV5-5 to TRBJ2-7; D is unclear. Trimming cost V 2 bases and J 2 bases, with 11 bases left between them. The CDR3 consists of 14 residues. Germline assignment: CDR1 SGHKS and CDR2 YYEKEE (reference sequence). CDR3 region: CASSFSNSPYEQYF. CDR3 in DNA: TGTGCCAGCAGCTTTTCAAATTCCCCCTACGAGCAGTACTTC.

V gene TRBV9 combines with J gene TRBJ2-2; D unresolved. Germline assignment: CDR1 SGDLS and CDR2 YYNGEE. The CDR3 covers 13 residues. Trimming removed 4 bases at V and 6 bases at J, with 10 bases between. The CDR3 loop reads CASSPSPPGELFF. The CDR3 DNA reads as TGTGCCAGCAGCCCCAGTCCCCCCGGGGAGCTGTTTTTT.

The rearrangement links TRBV6-8 to TRBJ1-5; a weak D match, TRBD1 (5 bases). Between the trimmed V and J ends, which lost 6 bases and 2 bases, there was a span of 11 bases. The length of the CDR3 is 14 residues. Germline CDR1 is MNHGY and CDR2 is SAAAGT. For the CDR3, the DNA is TGTGCCAGCAGGGGGCGGCAAGGCAATCAGCCCCAGCATTTT. Protein: CASRGRQGNQPQHF.

This sequence joins TRBV21-1 and TRBJ2-3; TRBD2, the table's D call, lacks a check against the DNA. TRBV21-1 is noted as a pseudogene. This CDR3 has 16 amino acids. The CDR3, as DNA: TGTGCCAGCAGCCATCGAGGTGGAATTAGCACAGATACGCAGTATTTT. It encodes CASSHRGGISTDTQYF.

Notes on this clone: Other DNA sequences of this sample code for an identical CDR3. The rearrangement links TRBV4-1 to TRBJ2-7; possibly TRBD1 for D (6 bases). Trimming stripped 1 base from V and 1 base from J, with 11 bases between. Germline CDR1 and CDR2: MGHRA and YSYEKL. There are 15 residues in the CDR3. In DNA, the CDR3 is TGCGCCAGCAGCCAAGGTGGCAGGGGATCCTACGAGCAGTACTTC. Translation: CASSQGGRGSYEQYF.

The V call is TRBV7-9, the J call TRBJ2-1, with 9 bases matching TRBD1. After removal of 4 bases from V and 7 bases from J, the junction contained 5 bases not matched to a gene. The CDR3 length is 14 residues. The germline V gene has CDR1 SEHNR and CDR2 FQNEAQ (reference sequence). CDR3 DNA sequence: TGTGCCAGCAGCTCAACAGGGGGCCTGAATGAGCAGTTCTTC. Protein sequence: CASSSTGGLNEQFF.

The rearrangement links TRBV19 to TRBJ2-7; 12 bases agree with TRBD2. Germline CDR1 and CDR2: LNHDA and SQIVND (reference sequence). V shed 4 bases and J 4 bases; nucleotides not matched to a gene: 5. The CDR3 sequence is 15 residues long. The CDR3 region has the DNA TGTGCCAGTAGTAGACTAGCGGGGGAGTTTTACGAGCAGTACTTC. Translation: CASSRLAGEFYEQYF.

The chain has TRBV5-1 and TRBJ2-7; D might be TRBD2 (5 bases). The germline V gene has CDR1 SGHRS and CDR2 YFSETQ. The CDR3 length is 12 residues. V lost 0 bases to trimming and J lost 5 bases, with 6 bases between them. The CDR3 nucleotides read TGCGCCAGCAGCTTGGCGAGGGACGAGCAGTACTTC. Amino acids: CASSLARDEQYF.

CDR3 nucleotides: TGTGCCAGCGGGGCGGGGGGGGGAGAGACCCAGTACTTC. It is translated as CASGAGGGETQYF. The chain is built from TRBV27 and TRBJ2-5, with 9 positions matching TRBD2. Germline CDR1 and CDR2: MNHEY and SMNVEV (reference sequence). V gave up 8 bases and J gave up 4 bases; unmatched junction bases: 5. The CDR3 length is 13 residues.

The rearrangement links TRBV4-3 to TRBJ2-7; D is undetermined. V was cut by 1 base and J by 1 base, with 14 bases left in between. CDR3 size: 16 residues. Germline V gene data show CDR1 as LGHNA and CDR2 as YSLEER. The CDR3 DNA reads TGCGCCAGCAGCCAAGTGTCCCAGGCATCTTCCTACGAGCAGTACTTC. This gives the protein CASSQVSQASSYEQYF.

The chain has TRBV11-2 and TRBJ2-7, with a weak D call TRBD1 (6 bases). Trimming took off 3 bases at V and 4 bases at J, with 10 bases between the two ends. This CDR3 region has 13 residues. Germline CDR1 and CDR2: SGHAT and FQNNGV. CDR3 sequence reads: CASSFPQGYEQYF. The CDR3 DNA is TGTGCCAGCAGCTTCCCGCAGGGGTACGAGCAGTACTTC.

V gene TRBV27 combines with J gene TRBJ2-3, with D tentatively TRBD2 (6 bases). The CDR3 has 15 amino acids. The V gene's germline CDR1 is MNHEY and CDR2 SMNVEV (reference sequence). The V end was cut by 1 base, the J end by 2 bases, with 10 bases between. The CDR3 DNA sequence: TGTGCCAGCAGTTTATATCGGGGGAACACAGATACGCAGTATTTT. As protein: CASSLYRGNTDTQYF.

This clone was counted only a few times. The rearrangement uses TRBV13 and TRBJ1-2, with D maybe TRBD1 (6 bases). This CDR3 is 15 amino acids long. V was shortened by 5 bases and J by 3 bases, with 16 bases between the two germline ends. CDR1 is PRHDT and CDR2 is FYEKMQ in the germline V gene (reference sequence). The CDR3 reads CASSPRGGIDYGYTF. The CDR3 region has the DNA TGTGCCAGCAGCCCGAGGGGGGGGATCGACTATGGCTACACCTTC.

The chain couples TRBV9 to TRBJ1-1, with D possibly being TRBD1 (5 bases). The CDR3 is made up of 13 amino acids. Germline CDR1 and CDR2: SGDLS and YYNGEE. V lost 3 bases to trimming and J lost 8 bases, with 14 bases between them. This chain's CDR3 is CASSASGGMEAFF. The CDR3 nucleotides are TGTGCCAGCAGCGCCAGCGGGGGGATGGAAGCTTTCTTT.